This TCR beta chain appears in the sequencing data of a study of T cells in Graves' hyperthyroidism and ophthalmopathy. The study, taken as a whole, reports: Model-based prediction identified ophthalmopathy a median around seven months prior to its onset. By a 13 V-J model, ophthalmopathy was set apart from stable hyperthyroidism.

As to this clonotype: Its antigen is unknown.

Amplification targeted TCR beta CDR3 regions from RNA transcripts. The HTBI primer set served for first-round RT-PCR of the TCR CDR3. TCRdb re-derived calls from the multiplex PCR reads in MiXCR, one entry per CDR3 protein. The top ten hold approximately 18% of the sample, which has approximately 610,000 distinct CDR3 sequences, 16% seen once. Newly diagnosed hyperthyroidism patients aged 18 to 65 years had disease lasting under 2 months. Investigators excluded patients with uncontrolled infection, other autoimmune disease, pregnancy or lactation. V shed 6 bases, J shed 8 bases, and the junction held 11 bases outside the gene matches. In germline, CDR1 is MDHEN, CDR2 SYDVKM. This CDR3 contains 14 residues.

Material: blood. V and J are TRBV28 and TRBJ2-5, with 8 bases that match TRBD1. This clonotype was sampled from a woman aged 18 to 35 with Graves' hyperthyroidism. The CDR3 nucleotides read TGTGCCAGCAGAAGTATGCCGGCAGGGGGCACCCAGTACTTC. Encoded protein: CASRSMPAGGTQYF.